This is a list of T cell receptor beta chains from one sample in a study of cytomegalovirus exposure and HLA in healthy donors. Sequenced by immunoSEQ multiplex PCR; TCRdb stores in-frame clones only, minus some. The data show some 220,000 clones, with 77% seen just once and 2.7% held by the top ten. Source material: PBMCs. The receptors stem from a woman aged 60-75 years in good health and CMV-seropositive. The CDR3 runs from the conserved cysteine through the conserved F or W. The D gene is left open where the match is weak. A clone size is listed for some rows: how often the clone was seen (once, few, many), or a class if it is expanded.

abundance: .
v_gene: TRBV28
j_gene: TRBJ2-1
d_gene: TRBD2
CDR3aa: CASSPGLAGGNNEQFF
CDR3nt: TGTGCCAGCAGTCCCGGCCTAGCGGGGGGGAACAATGAGCAGTTCTTC

abundance: .
v_gene: TRBV5-4
j_gene: TRBJ1-2
d_gene: TRBD1
CDR3aa: CASSFPGQGIRGYTF
CDR3nt: TGTGCCAGCAGCTTTCCGGGACAGGGGATACGTGGCTACACCTTC

abundance: .
v_gene: TRBV2
j_gene: TRBJ1-3
d_gene: .
CDR3aa: CASSVGQHSGNTIYF
CDR3nt: TGTGCCAGCAGTGTTGGGCAACACTCTGGAAACACCATATATTTT

abundance: .
v_gene: TRBV4-3
j_gene: TRBJ1-1
d_gene: TRBD1
CDR3aa: CASSQDWQGVTEAFF
CDR3nt: TGCGCCAGCAGCCAAGATTGGCAGGGGGTGACTGAAGCTTTCTTT

abundance: .
v_gene: TRBV28
j_gene: TRBJ2-5
d_gene: TRBD1
CDR3aa: CASSPAGTGLETQYF
CDR3nt: TGTGCCAGCAGCCCGGCCGGGACAGGGCTAGAGACCCAGTACTTC

abundance: .
v_gene: TRBV10-1
j_gene: TRBJ2-7
d_gene: TRBD2
CDR3aa: CASSESTSGTYEQYF
CDR3nt: TGCGCCAGCAGTGAGTCAACTAGCGGTACCTACGAGCAGTACTTC

abundance: .
v_gene: TRBV6-1
j_gene: TRBJ2-1
d_gene: .
CDR3aa: CASTRDNYNEQFF
CDR3nt: TGTGCCAGCACCCGGGACAACTACAATGAGCAGTTCTTC

abundance: once
v_gene: TRBV5-1
j_gene: TRBJ1-5
d_gene: .
CDR3aa: CASSVSQGPYSNQPQHF
CDR3nt: TGCGCCAGCAGCGTATCACAGGGCCCCTATAGCAATCAGCCCCAGCATTTT

abundance: .
v_gene: TRBV7-8
j_gene: TRBJ1-5
d_gene: .
CDR3aa: CASSLEGPADSNQPQHF
CDR3nt: TGTGCCAGCAGCTTAGAGGGGCCAGCAGACTCCAATCAGCCCCAGCATTTT

abundance: .
v_gene: TRBV5-1
j_gene: TRBJ2-1
d_gene: TRBD2
CDR3aa: CASSLRLAGYNEQFF
CDR3nt: TGCGCCAGCAGCTTGCGGCTAGCGGGTTACAATGAGCAGTTCTTC

abundance: .
v_gene: TRBV27
j_gene: TRBJ2-7
d_gene: TRBD2
CDR3aa: CASNSGTSGEREQYF
CDR3nt: TGTGCCAGCAACTCGGGGACTAGCGGCGAGCGGGAGCAGTACTTC

abundance: .
v_gene: TRBV5-6
j_gene: TRBJ2-1
d_gene: TRBD2
CDR3aa: CASSLAGVSYNEQFF
CDR3nt: TGTGCCAGCAGCCTAGCGGGAGTATCCTACAATGAGCAGTTCTTC

abundance: .
v_gene: TRBV9
j_gene: TRBJ1-1
d_gene: TRBD1
CDR3aa: CASSVGFQGARDTEAFF
CDR3nt: TGTGCCAGCAGCGTAGGTTTCCAGGGGGCCAGGGACACTGAAGCTTTCTTT

abundance: .
v_gene: TRBV19
j_gene: TRBJ2-7
d_gene: .
CDR3aa: CASNGRNHEQYF
CDR3nt: TGTGCCAGTAACGGCAGGAACCACGAGCAGTACTTC

abundance: few
v_gene: TRBV10-1
j_gene: TRBJ2-2
d_gene: .
CDR3aa: CASRLGRTGELFF
CDR3nt: TGCGCCAGCAGACTAGGGCGAACCGGGGAGCTGTTTTTT

abundance: few
v_gene: TRBV30
j_gene: TRBJ2-1
d_gene: TRBD2
CDR3aa: CAWRSYREGGNEQFF
CDR3nt: TGTGCCTGGCGCTCGTACCGGGAGGGAGGCAATGAGCAGTTCTTC

abundance: .
v_gene: TRBV6-8
j_gene: TRBJ2-7
d_gene: TRBD2
CDR3aa: CASSPPRLAGYHQYF
CDR3nt: TGTGCCAGCAGTCCCCCCAGACTAGCGGGATACCACCAGTACTTC

abundance: .
v_gene: TRBV5-4
j_gene: TRBJ2-3
d_gene: TRBD2
CDR3aa: CASSNLAGGGADTQYF
CDR3nt: TGTGCCAGCAGCAACCTAGCGGGGGGAGGGGCAGATACGCAGTATTTT

abundance: .
v_gene: TRBV5-4
j_gene: TRBJ2-3
d_gene: .
CDR3aa: CASRGGDTDTQYF
CDR3nt: TGTGCCAGCAGGGGAGGCGATACAGATACGCAGTATTTT

abundance: .
v_gene: TRBV27
j_gene: TRBJ2-5
d_gene: .
CDR3aa: CASSLQLAGETQYF
CDR3nt: TGTGCCAGCAGTTTACAACTAGCTGGGGAGACCCAGTACTTC

abundance: .
v_gene: TRBV5-1
j_gene: TRBJ1-5
d_gene: .
CDR3aa: CVSSLGQSNQPQHF
CDR3nt: TGCGTCAGCAGCCTAGGACAGAGCAATCAGCCCCAGCATTTT

abundance: .
v_gene: TRBV2
j_gene: TRBJ1-3
d_gene: .
CDR3aa: CANSSGRNTIYF
CDR3nt: TGTGCCAACAGTTCAGGGCGAAACACCATATATTTT

abundance: .
v_gene: TRBV6-5
j_gene: TRBJ1-5
d_gene: .
CDR3aa: CASRSTGQPQHF
CDR3nt: TGTGCCAGCAGATCAACAGGGCAGCCCCAGCATTTT

abundance: .
v_gene: TRBV9
j_gene: TRBJ2-6
d_gene: .
CDR3aa: CASSTRDWWAPSGANVLTF
CDR3nt: TGTGCCAGCAGCACCCGGGATTGGTGGGCTCCTTCTGGGGCCAACGTCCTGACTTTC

abundance: .
v_gene: TRBV11-2
j_gene: TRBJ2-4
d_gene: TRBD1
CDR3aa: CASSVRQGIAKNIQYF
CDR3nt: TGTGCCAGCAGCGTAAGACAGGGAATAGCCAAAAACATTCAGTACTTC

abundance: few
v_gene: TRBV9
j_gene: TRBJ2-3
d_gene: .
CDR3aa: CASSVDSSTTDTQYF
CDR3nt: TGTGCCAGCAGCGTAGACAGCTCCACCACAGATACGCAGTATTTT

abundance: .
v_gene: TRBV2
j_gene: TRBJ2-1
d_gene: TRBD1
CDR3aa: CASSFQGARNGEQFF
CDR3nt: TGTGCCAGCAGTTTTCAGGGGGCGCGTAACGGTGAGCAGTTCTTC

abundance: .
v_gene: TRBV2
j_gene: TRBJ2-1
d_gene: TRBD2
CDR3aa: CATSGGSSYNEQFF
CDR3nt: TGTGCCACAAGCGGGGGAAGCTCCTACAATGAGCAGTTCTTC

abundance: .
v_gene: TRBV27
j_gene: TRBJ1-1
d_gene: .
CDR3aa: CASISAEGYTEAFF
CDR3nt: TGTGCCAGCATCTCAGCCGAGGGATACACTGAAGCTTTCTTT

abundance: few
v_gene: TRBV29-1
j_gene: TRBJ1-2
d_gene: .
CDR3aa: CSVAGRGGYTF
CDR3nt: TGCAGCGTTGCGGGGAGGGGCGGCTACACCTTC

abundance: .
v_gene: TRBV9
j_gene: TRBJ2-5
d_gene: TRBD2
CDR3aa: CASSVAPRTSDLQETQYF
CDR3nt: TGTGCCAGCAGCGTAGCTCCCCGGACTAGCGATCTCCAAGAGACCCAGTACTTC

abundance: .
v_gene: TRBV7-7
j_gene: TRBJ2-7
d_gene: .
CDR3aa: CASSPGQPPVEQYF
CDR3nt: TGTGCCAGCAGCCCCGGACAGCCCCCCGTCGAGCAGTACTTC

abundance: .
v_gene: TRBV5-1
j_gene: TRBJ2-7
d_gene: TRBD1
CDR3aa: CASSIWDREDEQYF
CDR3nt: TGCGCCAGCAGCATATGGGACAGGGAGGACGAGCAGTACTTC

abundance: .
v_gene: TRBV5-1
j_gene: TRBJ1-4
d_gene: .
CDR3aa: CASSFGRGSEKLFF
CDR3nt: TGCGCCAGCAGCTTTGGCAGGGGTAGTGAAAAACTGTTTTTT

abundance: .
v_gene: TRBV19
j_gene: TRBJ2-2
d_gene: .
CDR3aa: CASRIQVPGELFF
CDR3nt: TGTGCCAGTAGAATACAGGTGCCCGGGGAGCTGTTTTTT

abundance: .
v_gene: TRBV5-1
j_gene: TRBJ1-4
d_gene: TRBD1
CDR3aa: CASSRGGQRGEKLFF
CDR3nt: TGCGCCAGCAGCCGAGGGGGACAGAGGGGGGAAAAACTGTTTTTT

abundance: .
v_gene: TRBV11-2
j_gene: TRBJ2-7
d_gene: TRBD2
CDR3aa: CASSRVAGGPYEQYF
CDR3nt: TGTGCCAGCAGCAGAGTAGCGGGGGGGCCCTACGAGCAGTACTTC

abundance: .
v_gene: TRBV28
j_gene: TRBJ2-7
d_gene: .
CDR3aa: CASSLVGPSYEQYF
CDR3nt: TGTGCCAGCAGTTTAGTGGGGCCCTCCTACGAGCAGTACTTC

abundance: .
v_gene: TRBV5-1
j_gene: TRBJ2-5
d_gene: TRBD2
CDR3aa: CASSSRLAGGPRETQYF
CDR3nt: TGCGCCAGCAGCTCCAGACTAGCGGGGGGGCCTAGGGAGACCCAGTACTTC

abundance: once
v_gene: TRBV6-1
j_gene: TRBJ1-5
d_gene: TRBD1
CDR3aa: CASSSGTGRNQPQHF
CDR3nt: TGTGCCAGCAGTTCCGGGACAGGGAGGAATCAGCCCCAGCATTTT

abundance: .
v_gene: TRBV7-2
j_gene: TRBJ2-5
d_gene: TRBD1
CDR3aa: CASTGDRVYETQYF
CDR3nt: TGTGCCAGCACCGGGGACAGGGTTTATGAGACCCAGTACTTC

abundance: .
v_gene: TRBV5-4
j_gene: TRBJ2-2
d_gene: TRBD1
CDR3aa: CASSTGTGINTGELFF
CDR3nt: TGTGCCAGCAGCACCGGGACAGGGATAAACACCGGGGAGCTGTTTTTT

abundance: once
v_gene: TRBV7-9
j_gene: TRBJ1-1
d_gene: TRBD1
CDR3aa: CASSYPGQGTLGTEAFF
CDR3nt: TGTGCCAGCAGCTATCCGGGACAGGGGACCCTAGGGACTGAAGCTTTCTTT

abundance: .
v_gene: TRBV9
j_gene: TRBJ2-3
d_gene: TRBD2
CDR3aa: CASSVAAGRTDTQYF
CDR3nt: TGTGCCAGCAGCGTAGCAGCGGGACGGACAGATACGCAGTATTTT

abundance: .
v_gene: TRBV5-4
j_gene: TRBJ2-5
d_gene: TRBD1
CDR3aa: CASSLRGGRGETQYF
CDR3nt: TGTGCCAGCAGCTTAAGAGGGGGCCGAGGAGAGACCCAGTACTTC

abundance: .
v_gene: TRBV5-1
j_gene: TRBJ2-1
d_gene: TRBD2
CDR3aa: CASSLMSGRANEQFF
CDR3nt: TGCGCCAGCAGCTTGATGTCCGGGAGGGCCAATGAGCAGTTCTTC

abundance: .
v_gene: TRBV6-5
j_gene: TRBJ1-4
d_gene: .
CDR3aa: CASSGQDNEKLFF
CDR3nt: TGTGCCAGCAGTGGGCAAGATAATGAAAAACTGTTTTTT

abundance: few
v_gene: TRBV7-8
j_gene: TRBJ2-7
d_gene: .
CDR3aa: CASSLRDSRSYEQYF
CDR3nt: TGTGCCAGCAGCTTAAGGGACTCTCGTTCCTACGAGCAGTACTTC

abundance: .
v_gene: TRBV28
j_gene: TRBJ2-3
d_gene: .
CDR3aa: CASSFLAGSRDTQYF
CDR3nt: TGTGCCAGCAGTTTTCTCGCCGGGTCTAGGGATACGCAGTATTTT

abundance: few
v_gene: TRBV11-2
j_gene: TRBJ2-3
d_gene: TRBD1
CDR3aa: CASSPGQGAVADTQYF
CDR3nt: TGTGCCAGCAGCCCGGGACAGGGGGCCGTGGCAGATACGCAGTATTTT

abundance: .
v_gene: TRBV28
j_gene: TRBJ2-3
d_gene: TRBD1
CDR3aa: CASSVGQGETDTQYF
CDR3nt: TGTGCCAGCAGTGTGGGACAGGGGGAAACAGATACGCAGTATTTT

abundance: .
v_gene: TRBV7-2
j_gene: TRBJ2-3
d_gene: TRBD2
CDR3aa: CASSLWRGVGDTQYF
CDR3nt: TGTGCCAGCAGCTTATGGCGGGGGGTAGGAGATACGCAGTATTTT

abundance: .
v_gene: TRBV6-6
j_gene: TRBJ1-2
d_gene: TRBD1
CDR3aa: CASSRRGQEEGYTF
CDR3nt: TGTGCCAGCAGTCGGCGCGGACAGGAGGAAGGCTACACCTTC

abundance: .
v_gene: TRBV30
j_gene: TRBJ1-1
d_gene: .
CDR3aa: CAWSKPSITEAFF
CDR3nt: TGTGCCTGGAGTAAACCTTCTATCACTGAAGCTTTCTTT

abundance: .
v_gene: TRBV19
j_gene: TRBJ1-5
d_gene: .
CDR3aa: CASSIERDSNQPQHF
CDR3nt: TGTGCCAGTAGTATAGAACGGGATAGCAATCAGCCCCAGCATTTT

abundance: .
v_gene: TRBV11-2
j_gene: TRBJ2-1
d_gene: .
CDR3aa: CASSRSGGVTNNEQFF
CDR3nt: TGTGCCAGCTCCCGTTCCGGGGGAGTAACCAACAATGAGCAGTTCTTC

abundance: .
v_gene: TRBV7-3
j_gene: TRBJ2-7
d_gene: .
CDR3aa: CASSLGQRYEQYF
CDR3nt: TGTGCCAGCAGCTTAGGACAGCGCTACGAGCAGTACTTC